These 24 T cell receptor beta chains were all obtained from the same sample, sequenced in a study of T cell changes during pregnancy in multiple sclerosis. TCRdb's table, derived via immunoSEQ multiplex PCR, lists solely in-frame clones and lacks some. The data show just over 65,000 clones, about 90% seen once. The material was peripheral blood, obtained in the second trimester of pregnancy. All receptors come from a female donor with multiple sclerosis, enrolled in a pregnancy study.

The chain combines TRBV18 with TRBJ1-1, with TRBD1 identical over 7 bases. The CDR3 has 18 residues. Unmatched junction bases numbered 14, after V lost 3 bases and J lost 1 base. CDR1 is KGHSH, CDR2 LQKENI, per germline. The CDR3 loop reads CASSPPGGRGFWNTEAFF. Here the CDR3 DNA reads TGTGCCAGCTCACCCCCGGGCGGCAGGGGGTTTTGGAACACTGAAGCTTTCTTT.

The chain joins TRBV9 to TRBJ1-3; D is uncertain. Per germline, CDR1 SGDLS and CDR2 YYNGEE. This CDR3 has 15 residues. Trimming pared 3 bases from V and 0 bases from J, leaving 10 bases between. Here the CDR3 reads CASSETVYSGNTIYF. CDR3 bases: TGTGCCAGCAGCGAGACTGTCTACTCTGGAAACACCATATATTTT.

The V call is TRBV15, the J call TRBJ1-1; D perhaps matches TRBD1 (5 bases). This CDR3 has 15 amino acids. Trimming removed 0 bases at V and 1 base at J, with 9 bases between. CDR1 LNHNV and CDR2 YYDKDF come from the germline V gene (reference sequence). CDR3 loop: CATSRDRGRNTEAFF. CDR3 sequence (DNA): TGTGCCACCAGCAGAGATCGGGGGAGGAACACTGAAGCTTTCTTT.

The chain has TRBV4-1 and TRBJ2-4; maybe TRBD1 (5 bases). The CDR3 sequence is 14 residues long. Germline V CDR1 and CDR2: MGHRA, YSYEKL. The V and J ends lost 0 bases and 15 bases respectively, with 18 bases between them. CDR3 in amino acids: CASSQEAGPAGAYF. CDR3 DNA: TGCGCCAGCAGCCAAGAGGCAGGGCCCGCTGGGGCGTACTTC.

This chain links TRBV5-6 with TRBJ1-6; no clear D. Germline CDR1 is SGHDT and CDR2 is YYEEEE. The CDR3 spans 15 residues. V gave up 1 base and J gave up 9 bases, with 14 bases separating them. Here the CDR3 reads CASSLIWVEGSPLHF. As DNA, the CDR3 is TGTGCCAGCAGCTTGATATGGGTAGAGGGTTCACCCCTCCACTTT.

V is TRBV19 and J is TRBJ2-5; TRBD2 is a possible D gene (5 bases). Germline values: CDR1 LNHDA, CDR2 SQIVND (reference sequence). Between the trimmed V and J ends, which lost 5 bases and 5 bases, there was a span of 24 bases. This CDR3 comprises 17 residues. The CDR3 DNA reads TGTGCCAGTAGTCACGGAAAGGAGACACCTAGCCGGGAGACCCAGTACTTC. This encodes CASSHGKETPSRETQYF.

J is TRBJ1-1 and V is TRBV18, with TRBD1 identical over 7 bases. The germline V gene encodes CDR1 KGHSH and CDR2 LQKENI. V lost 6 bases, J lost 4 bases, and 5 bases stayed unmatched. The CDR3 is made up of 13 amino acids. CDR3 protein: CASSSGQITEAFF. The CDR3 DNA sequence: TGTGCCAGCTCCTCGGGACAGATCACTGAAGCTTTCTTT.

CDR3 residues: CASSRDTGELFF. DNA of the CDR3: TGTGCCAGCAGCCGGGACACCGGGGAGCTGTTTTTT. This chain joins TRBV5-6 and TRBJ2-2; D not resolved. The ends were cut back, 4 bases at V and 3 bases at J, with 4 bases in the middle. Germline-derived CDR1 and CDR2 are SGHDT and YYEEEE. The CDR3 extends over 12 amino acids. The whole variable domain, remainder taken from reference TRBV5-6 and TRBJ2-2, is DAGVTQSPTHLIKTRGQQVTLRCSPKSGHDTVSWYQQALGQGPQFIFQYYEEEERQRGNFPDRFSGHQFPNYSSELNVNALLLGDSALYLCASSRDTGELFFGEGSRLTVL.

The CDR3 nucleotides read TGTGCCAGCAGTTTATCACGAGACTCCTACGAGCAGTACTTC. The encoded protein is CASSLSRDSYEQYF. This sequence joins TRBV27 and TRBJ2-7; the D is unclear. V was shortened by 0 bases and J by 0 bases, with 6 bases between the two germline ends. CDR1 and CDR2 (germline): MNHEY, SMNVEV (reference sequence). The CDR3 extends over 14 amino acids.

This chain joins TRBV15 and TRBJ1-2; possibly TRBD1 for D (6 bases). V lost 5 bases and J 6 bases, leaving 19 bases between the germline ends. The germline V gene has CDR1 LNHNV and CDR2 YYDKDF (reference sequence). This CDR3 is built from 15 residues. The chain's CDR3 is CATSPLARGADGYTF. CDR3 DNA: TGTGCCACCAGCCCCCTTGCCCGGGGGGCCGATGGCTACACCTTC.

The V gene is TRBV2, the J gene TRBJ1-5; D is uncertain. This CDR3 contains 15 residues. V was trimmed by 7 bases and J by 4 bases, leaving 17 bases between them. Per the germline V gene, CDR1 is SNHLY and CDR2 is FYNNEI. CDR3 sequence: CASMGIGRGNQPQHF. CDR3 bases: TGTGCCAGCATGGGAATCGGACGAGGGAATCAGCCCCAGCATTTT.

J is TRBJ2-2 and V is TRBV6-1; D is possibly TRBD1 (6 bases). The V end lost 4 bases, the J end lost 2 bases, and 14 bases lay between the germline ends. This CDR3 is built from 16 residues. Looked up from germline, CDR1 is MNHNS and CDR2 is SASEGT. The CDR3 DNA reads as TGTGCCAGCAGTGCTCGTCTACAGGGCAACACCGGGGAGCTGTTTTTT. Translating gives CASSARLQGNTGELFF.

V usage is TRBV27 and J usage is TRBJ2-3, with 12 bases aligning to TRBD2. Germline values: CDR1 MNHEY, CDR2 SMNVEV (reference sequence). The CDR3 runs 17 residues. V lost 5 bases to trimming and J lost 3 bases; unmatched junction nucleotides: 9. The CDR3 loop is CASSHNPGTSGTDTQYF. The CDR3 DNA is TGTGCCAGCAGTCATAACCCCGGGACTAGCGGGACAGATACGCAGTATTTT.

The V call is TRBV18, the J call TRBJ1-5; 7 bases agree with TRBD1. Germline CDR1 and CDR2: KGHSH and LQKENI. The junction had 5 bases not matched to a gene; V was cut back by 4 bases and J by 5 bases. CDR3 size: 14 residues. DNA for the CDR3: TGTGCCAGCTCACGACAGGGTGGGGATCAGCCCCAGCATTTT. This translates into CASSRQGGDQPQHF.

This chain links TRBV6-6 with TRBJ1-5; D is unresolved. Trimming stripped 0 bases from V and 7 bases from J, with 7 bases between. Germline V gene sequence: CDR1 MNHNY, CDR2 SVGAGI (reference sequence). This CDR3 has 13 residues. The CDR3 DNA sequence: TGTGCCAGCAGTTACTCTCGGGTGCAGCCCCAGCATTTT. As protein: CASSYSRVQPQHF.

V gene TRBV7-9 combines with J gene TRBJ1-2; D possibly corresponds to TRBD1 (6 bases). Trimming took off 1 base at V and 8 bases at J, with 17 bases between the two ends. CDR1 is SEHNR and CDR2 is FQNEAQ in the germline V gene (reference sequence). This CDR3 is built from 15 residues. The CDR3 coding sequence is TGTGCCAGCAGCTTAGGACAGGTGGTCTATAAGGGCTACACCTTC. Protein product: CASSLGQVVYKGYTF.

This sequence joins TRBV10-3 and TRBJ1-2; a possible D gene is TRBD1 (6 bases). In germline, CDR1 is ENHRY, CDR2 SYGVKD. The CDR3 covers 14 residues. Trimming cost V 3 bases and J 6 bases, with 14 bases left between them. In DNA form, the CDR3 reads TGTGCCATCAGTGACTTGGCCAGGGACAATGGCTACACCTTC. It specifies CAISDLARDNGYTF.

This clone showed up just once. The chain links TRBV7-3 to TRBJ2-1, with D possibly being TRBD2 (6 bases). There are 13 residues in the CDR3. CDR1 and CDR2 (germline): SGHTA, FQGTGA. V lost 0 bases and J lost 9, with 9 bases in between. CDR3 sequence reads: CASSLTTTSEQFF. The CDR3 coding sequence is TGTGCCAGCAGCTTAACTACGACTAGTGAGCAGTTCTTC.

This chain joins TRBV30 and TRBJ1-1, with D hard to call. The V end was cut by 1 base, the J end by 0 bases, with 3 bases between. The CDR3 covers 12 residues. The V gene's germline CDR1 is GTSNPN and CDR2 SVGIG (reference sequence). The CDR3 DNA follows: TGTGCCTGGAGTGGCGTGAACACTGAAGCTTTCTTT. Translated: CAWSGVNTEAFF.

This rearrangement joins TRBV5-1 to TRBJ1-1; 9 nucleotides align to TRBD1. The CDR3 totals 13 residues. V trimming: 4 bases; J trimming: 8 bases; junction bases outside the gene matches: 6. Germline loops: CDR1 SGHRS, CDR2 YFSETQ. CDR3 sequence: CASSLTGTGEAFF. DNA for the CDR3: TGCGCCAGCAGCCTTACCGGGACAGGGGAAGCTTTCTTT.

J is TRBJ2-7 and V is TRBV2; 9 bases fit TRBD1. There are 14 residues in the CDR3. CDR1 is SNHLY, CDR2 FYNNEI, per germline. J lost 3 bases, V lost 4 bases, and 4 bases had no gene match. CDR3 protein: CASSAGTGRYEQYF. The CDR3 DNA follows: TGTGCCAGCAGTGCAGGGACAGGGCGCTACGAGCAGTACTTC.

The V and J genes are TRBV5-5 and TRBJ2-1; D is undetermined. This CDR3 is 14 amino acids long. Germline CDR1 and CDR2: SGHKS and YYEKEE (reference sequence). Trimming removed 0 bases at V and 6 bases at J, with 10 bases between. The CDR3 DNA sequence: TGTGCCAGCAGCTTGGCCCTAAGCCCCAATGAGCAGTTCTTC. Its protein is CASSLALSPNEQFF.

The chain uses TRBV7-8 and TRBJ2-2, with 11 bases aligning to TRBD1. The CDR3 is 15 residues long. Germline V lookup: CDR1 SGHVS, CDR2 FQNEAQ. Trimming cost V 5 bases and J 6 bases; bases outside gene matches: 5. CDR3 residues: CASSPPGQGAGELFF. CDR3 DNA sequence: TGTGCCAGCAGCCCCCCGGGACAGGGGGCCGGGGAGCTGTTTTTT.

The V and J genes are TRBV7-8 and TRBJ2-3, with D possibly being TRBD1 (7 bases). Germline CDR1 SGHVS, CDR2 FQNEAQ. With 2 bases removed from V and 4 bases from J, the gap between germline ends came to 16 bases. The CDR3 is 16 amino acids. CDR3 residues: CASSLNPGGLADTQYF. DNA of the CDR3: TGTGCCAGCAGCTTAAATCCAGGGGGGTTGGCAGATACGCAGTATTTT.